This TCR beta chain was observed in a study of siplizumab effects on memory and regulatory T cells. General study results and limits: About 80-96% of proliferating CD4+ or CD8+ clones had no assignable naive or memory phenotype.

With 6 bases removed from V and 3 bases from J, the gap between germline ends came to 3 bases. This CDR3 comprises 10 residues. Germline CDR1 and CDR2: MNHNS and SASEGT. Regarding this clone: The antigen is undetermined.

Profiling relied on immunoSEQ multiplex PCR, and the TCRdb table lists in-frame clones only, not all of them. The sample shows about 87,000 clones, approximately 90% of them seen only once. This TCR derives from a human donor in good health. This rearrangement joins TRBV6-1 to TRBJ2-7; D is unclear. Sequencing was carried out using CD4+ T cells sorted from blood. CDR3: CASRDYEQYF. CDR3 in DNA: TGTGCCAGCAGGGACTACGAGCAGTACTTC.